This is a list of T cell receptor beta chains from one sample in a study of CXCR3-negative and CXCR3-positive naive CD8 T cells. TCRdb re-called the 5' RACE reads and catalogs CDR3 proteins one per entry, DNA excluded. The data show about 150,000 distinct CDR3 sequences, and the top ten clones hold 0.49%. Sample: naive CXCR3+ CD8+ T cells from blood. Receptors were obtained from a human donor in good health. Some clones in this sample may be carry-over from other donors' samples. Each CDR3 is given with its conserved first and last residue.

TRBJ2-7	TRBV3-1	CASSQPGEGREQYF
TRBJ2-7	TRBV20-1	CSARAWGTGSFAVGQYF
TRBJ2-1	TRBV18	CASSPTGQTYNEQFF
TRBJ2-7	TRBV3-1	CASSQAGLAGRLYEQYF
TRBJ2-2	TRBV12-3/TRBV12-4	CASSPWDVMISGELFF
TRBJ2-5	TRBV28	CASSYYRGMETQYF
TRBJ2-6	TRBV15	CATSRLAGTGPSGANVLTF
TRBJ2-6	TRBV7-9	CASSGSGANVLTF
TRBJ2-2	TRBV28	CASSRGDPGELFF
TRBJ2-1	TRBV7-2	CASLGEGLGSYNEQFF
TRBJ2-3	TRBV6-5	CASSWTSGTLTDAQYF
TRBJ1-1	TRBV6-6	CASSYSDRYSEAFF
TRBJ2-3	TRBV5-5	CASSFWTDSDTQYF
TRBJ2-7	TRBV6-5	CASSSSTPGYEQYF
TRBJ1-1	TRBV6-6	CASSYSIWVRGFTEAFF
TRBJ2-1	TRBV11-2	CASSLGTGAVLYNEQFF
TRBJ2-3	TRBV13	CASSLGLAGGFGATDTQYF
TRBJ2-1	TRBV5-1	CASSLDQGRSYNEQFF
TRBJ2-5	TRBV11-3	CASSLEGSRGPQETQYF
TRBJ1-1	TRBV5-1	CASSLVRGGAFF
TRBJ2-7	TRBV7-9	CASNSGDGYEQYF
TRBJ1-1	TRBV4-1	CASSQDEGTGNTEAFF